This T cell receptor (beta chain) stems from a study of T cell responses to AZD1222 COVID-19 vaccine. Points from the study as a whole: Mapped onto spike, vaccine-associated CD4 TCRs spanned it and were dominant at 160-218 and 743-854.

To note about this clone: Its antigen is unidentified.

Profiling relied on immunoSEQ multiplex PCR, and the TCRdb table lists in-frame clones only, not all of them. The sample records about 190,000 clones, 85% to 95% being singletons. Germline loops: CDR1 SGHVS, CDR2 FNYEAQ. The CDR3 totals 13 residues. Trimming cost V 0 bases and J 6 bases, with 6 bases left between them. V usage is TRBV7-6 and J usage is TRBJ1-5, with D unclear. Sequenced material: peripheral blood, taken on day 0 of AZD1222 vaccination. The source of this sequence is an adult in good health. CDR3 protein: CASSLALGQPQHF. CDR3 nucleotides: TGTGCCAGCAGCTTAGCGTTGGGTCAGCCCCAGCATTTT.